The 25 T cell receptor beta chains in this list originate from one sample, sequenced in a study of cytomegalovirus exposure and HLA in healthy donors. Primers included in the PCR were 60 Vbeta and 13 Jbeta primers. Clones were read by immunoSEQ multiplex PCR, and TCRdb kept only the in-frame ones, dropping some. The sample records roughly 200,000 clones, around three quarters being singletons. The material sequenced was PBMCs. The receptors come from a man aged 25-45 years in good health and CMV-seronegative.

The rearrangement uses TRBV25-1 and TRBJ2-7; 9 bases agree with TRBD1. CDR3 length: 17 amino acids. Germline CDR1 reads MGHDK; CDR2 reads SYGVNS. Losses at the gene ends were 4 bases for V and 5 bases for J; bases not matched to a gene: 15. The CDR3: CASSARTPGQGPNEQYF. CDR3 nucleotide sequence: TGTGCCAGCAGTGCGAGAACGCCGGGACAGGGTCCGAACGAGCAGTACTTC.

DNA of the CDR3: TGCAGCGTTGTTGACAGGGGCCTCTCCTACGAGCAGTACTTC. This codes for CSVVDRGLSYEQYF. The rearrangement links TRBV29-1 to TRBJ2-7, with 8 bases aligning to TRBD1. Looked up from germline, CDR1 is SQVTM and CDR2 is ANQGSEA. The CDR3 has 14 residues. V gave up 4 bases and J gave up 0 bases; unmatched junction bases: 5.

The V and J genes are TRBV29-1 and TRBJ2-7; weak D call: TRBD1 (5 bases). The germline CDR1 and CDR2 sequences are SQVTM and ANQGSEA. The CDR3 consists of 13 residues. V gave up 4 bases and J gave up 2 bases, with 12 bases separating them. The CDR3 DNA sequence: TGCAGCGTTGTGGGGCAGGTAGCCTACGAGCAGTACTTC. Encoded protein: CSVVGQVAYEQYF.

The chain is built from TRBV11-2 and TRBJ2-1; 8 bases are a match to TRBD1. Germline-derived CDR1 and CDR2 are SGHAT and FQNNGV. V shed 7 bases and J 5 bases; nucleotides not matched to a gene: 10. The CDR3 contains 15 residues. The CDR3 reads CASKAPDRDHNEQFF. The CDR3 nucleotides read TGTGCCAGCAAGGCCCCGGACAGGGACCACAATGAGCAGTTCTTC.

This chain connects TRBV11-2 to TRBJ2-7, with 9 bases fitting TRBD1. V lost 5 bases to trimming and J lost 5 bases; unmatched junction nucleotides: 10. Looked up from germline, CDR1 is SGHAT and CDR2 is FQNNGV. CDR3 length: 15 amino acids. The CDR3 coding sequence is TGTGCCAGCAGCCTCCGGACAGGGGTGGGCAACGAGCAGTACTTC. Amino acid sequence: CASSLRTGVGNEQYF. Using reference TRBV11-2 and TRBJ2-7 for the parts outside the CDR3, the full variable domain is EAGVAQSPRYKIIEKRQSVAFWCNPISGHATLYWYQQILGQGPKLLIQFQNNGVVDDSQLPKDRFSAERLKGVDSTLKIQPAKLEDSAVYLCASSLRTGVGNEQYFGPGTRLTVT.

This clone was recorded a few times. V and J are TRBV9 and TRBJ2-3; weak D call: TRBD2 (7 bases). CDR1 is SGDLS, CDR2 YYNGEE, per germline. The V end was cut by 0 bases, the J end by 6 bases, with 14 bases between. The CDR3 length is 15 residues. CDR3 bases: TGTGCCAGCAGCGTAGGGGGGGGCTCCCTGGATACGCAGTATTTT. Its protein product is CASSVGGGSLDTQYF.

The chain employs TRBV19 and TRBJ1-5, with 11 bases fitting TRBD1. Unmatched junction bases numbered 12, after V lost 10 bases and J lost 4 bases. Looked up from germline, CDR1 is LNHDA and CDR2 is SQIVND (reference sequence). This CDR3 contains 16 residues. CDR3 loop: CAIPLGQGVSNQPQHF. The CDR3 nucleotides are TGTGCCATCCCCTTGGGACAGGGGGTATCAAATCAGCCCCAGCATTTT.

The chain links TRBV4-2 to TRBJ2-3, with 8 bases lining up with TRBD2. The V gene's germline CDR1 is LGHNA and CDR2 YNFKEQ. The V and J ends lost 1 base and 3 bases, in that order; junction bases with no gene match: 12. The CDR3 runs to 18 residues. CDR3 sequence: CASSQAPAGEDWTDTQYF. The CDR3 DNA sequence: TGTGCCAGCAGCCAAGCCCCAGCGGGAGAAGATTGGACAGATACGCAGTATTTT.

The chain recombines TRBV14 with TRBJ2-1, with 7 positions matching TRBD2. This CDR3 contains 16 residues. V lost 0 bases to trimming and J lost 7 bases; unmatched junction nucleotides: 9. CDR1 SGHDN and CDR2 FVKESK come from the germline V gene. CDR3 coding DNA: TGTGCCAGCAGCCAAGACGGCGGGAGTGTCTGGAATGAGCAGTTCTTC. Translated: CASSQDGGSVWNEQFF. Full variable domain (rest looked up from reference TRBV14 and TRBJ2-1): EAGVTQFPSHSVIEKGQTVTLRCDPISGHDNLYWYRRVMGKEIKFLLHFVKESKQDESGMPNNRFLAERTGGTYSTLKVQPAELEDSGVYFCASSQDGGSVWNEQFFGPGTRLTVL.

The chain couples TRBV11-1 to TRBJ2-3, with TRBD2 matching 10 bases. CDR3 length equals 16 residues. The V gene end was trimmed by 0 bases and the J gene end by 4 bases; junction bases not matched to a gene: 4. Germline values: CDR1 SGHAT, CDR2 FQDESV (reference sequence). CDR3 amino acids: CASSLAPSGRADTQYF. The CDR3 bases are TGTGCCAGCAGCTTAGCTCCCAGCGGGAGGGCAGATACGCAGTATTTT.

This clone was seen more than once but under ten times. CDR3 sequence reads: CASSFTTSNYGYTF. As DNA, the CDR3 is TGTGCCAGCAGCTTTACGACATCAAACTATGGCTACACCTTC. The rearrangement joins TRBV5-5 to TRBJ1-2; no reliable D call. Per germline, CDR1 SGHKS and CDR2 YYEKEE (reference sequence). V was shortened by 2 bases and J by 2 bases, with 10 bases between the two germline ends. There are 14 residues in the CDR3.

This chain uses TRBV5-1 with TRBJ1-5; the match to TRBD1 covers 10 bases. The CDR3 sequence is 17 residues long. Trimming at V came to 3 bases and at J to 4 bases, leaving 10 bases not matched to a gene. The germline V gene encodes CDR1 SGHRS and CDR2 YFSETQ. This chain's CDR3 is CASSSPFGTGENQPQHF. The DNA for the CDR3 is TGCGCCAGCAGCTCGCCTTTCGGGACAGGGGAGAATCAGCCCCAGCATTTT.

This chain connects TRBV5-1 to TRBJ2-7, with a tentative D call TRBD1 (5 bases). The CDR3 runs 14 residues. Germline CDR1 SGHRS, CDR2 YFSETQ. V was pared by 0 bases and J by 3 bases, with 10 bases between. CDR3 loop: CASSLAPGLYEQYF. The CDR3, as DNA: TGCGCCAGCAGCTTGGCCCCAGGGCTCTACGAGCAGTACTTC. Based on the CDR3 plus reference TRBV5-1 and TRBJ2-7, the full variable domain is KAGVTQTPRYLIKTRGQQVTLSCSPISGHRSVSWYQQTPGQGLQFLFEYFSETQRNKGNFPGRFSGRQFSNSRSEMNVSTLELGDSALYLCASSLAPGLYEQYFGPGTRLTVT.

The chain uses TRBV7-9 and TRBJ2-5; 13 bases match TRBD2. Germline V gene data show CDR1 as SEHNR and CDR2 as FQNEAQ (reference sequence). There are 16 residues in the CDR3. The V and J ends lost 3 bases and 11 bases, in that order; junction bases with no gene match: 12. The CDR3 protein is CASSFKTGLAGEGQYF. For the CDR3, the DNA is TGTGCCAGCAGCTTTAAAACAGGACTAGCGGGAGAAGGGCAGTACTTC.

The genes are TRBV28 and TRBJ1-2; TRBD1 might be the D (6 bases). The CDR3 contains 13 residues. The V end lost 5 bases, the J end lost 3 bases, and 10 bases lay between the germline ends. The germline CDR1 and CDR2 sequences are MDHEN and SYDVKM. The CDR3 here is CASSQQGYYGYTF. Written as DNA, the CDR3 is TGTGCCAGCAGTCAACAGGGTTACTATGGCTACACCTTC.

The chain joins TRBV9 to TRBJ2-2; 7 bases fit TRBD1. The CDR3 is 15 residues long. Germline values: CDR1 SGDLS, CDR2 YYNGEE. V gave up 2 bases and J gave up 4 bases; unmatched junction bases: 5. CDR3 sequence: CASSVGTVLTGELFF. The CDR3 coding sequence is TGTGCCAGCAGCGTGGGGACAGTCCTCACCGGGGAGCTGTTTTTT.

This chain uses TRBV4-2 with TRBJ1-4; tentative D call: TRBD1 (5 bases). There are 17 residues in the CDR3. The V end lost 1 base, the J end lost 7 bases, and 19 bases lay between the germline ends. The germline V gene has CDR1 LGHNA and CDR2 YNFKEQ. CDR3 sequence: CASSQGGEGGHGEKLFF. The CDR3 nucleotides read TGTGCCAGCAGCCAAGGGGGGGAGGGCGGTCACGGTGAAAAACTGTTTTTT.

Only a few counts were recorded for this clone. The rearrangement joins TRBV28 to TRBJ1-5; no definite D call. Per germline, CDR1 MDHEN and CDR2 SYDVKM. V lost 8 bases, J lost 3 bases, and 8 bases lay in between. CDR3 length equals 12 residues. The CDR3 sequence is CASEPTNQPQHF. Written as DNA, the CDR3 is TGTGCCAGCGAACCTACCAATCAGCCCCAGCATTTT.

About this clone itself: Other nucleotide sequences from this sample produce the same CDR3. The chain uses TRBV2 and TRBJ2-5, with 12 bases that match TRBD2. The length of the CDR3 is 19 residues. J was trimmed by 1 base and V by 3 bases; bases with no gene match: 12. CDR1 and CDR2 from the germline V gene are SNHLY and FYNNEI. Written as DNA, the CDR3 is TGTGCCAGCAGTGAGCTTGAGAGGGGACTAGCGGGCAGCCAAGAGACCCAGTACTTC. It yields the protein CASSELERGLAGSQETQYF.

V and J are TRBV5-4 and TRBJ1-4; D is unclear. V shed 3 bases and J shed 0 bases, with 15 bases lying between them. Germline V gene data show CDR1 as SGHNT and CDR2 as YYREEE (reference sequence). This CDR3 spans 17 amino acids. The CDR3 here is CASSSTVGQATNEKLFF. In DNA form, the CDR3 reads TGTGCCAGCAGCTCCACGGTTGGGCAGGCAACTAATGAAAAACTGTTTTTT.

The chain carries TRBV5-1 and TRBJ2-2, with 7 bases identical to TRBD2. Trimming at V came to 0 bases and at J to 6 bases, leaving 5 bases not matched to a gene. The CDR3 contains 15 residues. Germline CDR1 is SGHRS and CDR2 is YFSETQ. CDR3 residues: CASSLVASGAGELFF. CDR3 bases: TGCGCCAGCAGCTTGGTGGCTAGCGGCGCCGGGGAGCTGTTTTTT.

The rearrangement joins TRBV6-1 to TRBJ2-5, with a tentative D call TRBD1 (6 bases). The germline CDR1 and CDR2 sequences are MNHNS and SASEGT. Trimming removed 3 bases from V and 5 bases from J, with 13 bases in between. The CDR3 sequence is 14 residues long. CDR3 coding DNA: TGTGCCAGCAGTGACCCGGGACAAAGGGAGACCCAGTACTTC. Translation: CASSDPGQRETQYF.

The chain couples TRBV5-1 to TRBJ1-5; TRBD1 agrees at 7 bases. The ends lost 1 base at V and 0 bases at J; junction bases unmatched: 7. Germline V gives CDR1 SGHRS, CDR2 YFSETQ. The CDR3 is 17 amino acids. The CDR3 nucleotides read TGCGCCAGCAGCTTGTTGCCGACAGGGTATAGCAATCAGCCCCAGCATTTT. It yields the protein CASSLLPTGYSNQPQHF.

This sequence joins TRBV18 and TRBJ1-3, with TRBD1 as a possible D gene (6 bases). The CDR3 contains 17 residues. The V and J ends lost 4 bases and 0 bases respectively, with 16 bases between them. CDR1 KGHSH and CDR2 LQKENI come from the germline V gene. The CDR3 DNA reads as TGTGCCAGCTCACTTAATCCGGGACAATTCTCTGGAAACACCATATATTTT. Amino acids: CASSLNPGQFSGNTIYF.

The chain recombines TRBV7-9 with TRBJ1-5; the match to TRBD1 covers 8 bases. The CDR3 runs to 15 residues. In germline, CDR1 is SEHNR, CDR2 FQNEAQ (reference sequence). J gave up 2 bases and V 2 bases, and 2 bases lay outside the gene matches. For the CDR3, the DNA is TGTGCCAGCAGCTTAACGGGACAGGGCAATCAGCCCCAGCATTTT. Amino acid sequence: CASSLTGQGNQPQHF.